This passage covers 28 T cell receptor beta chains from one sample sequenced in a study of PD-L1 blockade in urothelial cancer. The assay was immunoSEQ multiplex PCR, and TCRdb's table has in-frame clones only and misses some. Here the sample spans 53,000 or so clones, about 90% being singletons. Sequences were derived from PBMCs, sampled around atezolizumab (anti-PD-L1) treatment. The source is a man aged 60 to 75 with urothelial cancer.

In DNA, the CDR3 is TGTGCCAGCAGCTTAACCACAGGCGTAGGAAATGAGCAGTTCTTC. This sequence encodes CASSLTTGVGNEQFF. The chain couples TRBV11-2 to TRBJ2-1; a weak D match, TRBD1 (5 bases). The CDR3 has 15 amino acids. Trimming left V 2 bases short and J 7 bases short, with 15 bases between. Germline V gene sequence: CDR1 SGHAT, CDR2 FQNNGV.

The genes are TRBV5-4 and TRBJ1-4, with D hard to call. From germline, CDR1 is SGHNT and CDR2 YYREEE (reference sequence). The CDR3 covers 18 residues. V dropped 4 bases and J dropped 0 bases, with 19 bases sitting between them. CDR3 nucleotide sequence: TGTGCCAGCAGCCCTCGGGGAGGACGGTATTCAACTAATGAAAAACTGTTTTTT. This translates into CASSPRGGRYSTNEKLFF.

The rearrangement joins TRBV2 to TRBJ1-2, with D possibly being TRBD1 (5 bases). Germline V gives CDR1 SNHLY, CDR2 FYNNEI. V was pared by 9 bases and J by 5 bases, with 16 bases between. The CDR3 consists of 13 residues. The CDR3 bases are TGTGCCAGGGGGAGCGGGGACTGGTATGGCTACACCTTC. Protein sequence: CARGSGDWYGYTF.

This chain uses TRBV6-5 with TRBJ1-5; the D is unclear. The CDR3 has 15 amino acids. V was trimmed by 0 bases and J by 3 bases, leaving 9 bases between them. Germline values: CDR1 MNHEY, CDR2 SVGAGI. The CDR3 DNA reads TGTGCCAGCAGTTACTCGAACAGAAACAATCAGCCCCAGCATTTT. Translated: CASSYSNRNNQPQHF.

CDR3 residues: CASSYVLDNEQFF. CDR3 coding DNA: TGTGCCAGCAGTTACGTGCTAGACAATGAGCAGTTCTTC. V gene TRBV6-5 combines with J gene TRBJ2-1; no clear D. Trimming left V 2 bases short and J 5 bases short, with 7 bases between. This CDR3 spans 13 amino acids. Germline-derived CDR1 and CDR2 are MNHEY and SVGAGI.

The V gene is TRBV5-1, the J gene TRBJ2-7; D not certain. V gave up 0 bases and J gave up 1 base, with 8 bases separating them. Germline CDR1 SGHRS, CDR2 YFSETQ. This CDR3 comprises 14 residues. DNA of the CDR3: TGCGCCAGCAGCTTGGCCGCAGATTCCTACGAGCAGTACTTC. It yields the protein CASSLAADSYEQYF.

The rearrangement links TRBV7-3 to TRBJ2-7; tentatively, D is TRBD2 (6 bases). This CDR3 spans 10 amino acids. Per the germline V gene, CDR1 is SGHTA and CDR2 is FQGTGA. V was clipped by 11 bases and J by 12 bases, with 17 bases between them. Here the CDR3 DNA reads TGTGCCGGACCCCGGGACTCGGCGTACTTC. Its translation: CAGPRDSAYF.

The J gene is TRBJ2-1, the V gene TRBV11-3; weak D call: TRBD1 (6 bases). Trimming took off 0 bases at V and 2 bases at J, with 8 bases between the two ends. CDR3 length: 15 amino acids. Germline V gene sequence: CDR1 SGHNT, CDR2 YENEEA. The CDR3: CASSLEGAAYNEQFF. As DNA, the CDR3 is TGTGCCAGCAGCTTAGAGGGGGCGGCCTACAATGAGCAGTTCTTC.

The chain links TRBV2 to TRBJ1-2; D may be TRBD1 (5 bases). The CDR3 covers 15 residues. V was cut by 8 bases and J by 8 bases, with 24 bases left in between. CDR1 is SNHLY and CDR2 is FYNNEI in the germline V gene. The CDR3 region is CASRAGGQGTRGYTF. The DNA of the CDR3 is TGTGCCAGCCGAGCGGGAGGGCAGGGTACGAGGGGCTACACCTTC. Full variable domain (rest looked up from reference TRBV2 and TRBJ1-2): EPEVTQTPSHQVTQMGQEVILRCVPISNHLYFYWYRQILGQKVEFLVSFYNNEISEKSEIFDDQFSVERPDGSNFTLKIRSTKLEDSAMYFCASRAGGQGTRGYTFGSGTRLTVV.

The chain recombines TRBV6-5 with TRBJ2-7, with 7 bases that match TRBD1. In germline, CDR1 is MNHEY, CDR2 SVGAGI. The CDR3 sequence is 15 residues long. V was pared by 2 bases and J by 6 bases, with 10 bases of the junction left unmatched. The chain's CDR3 is CASSYPRQGRIEQYF. As DNA, the CDR3 is TGTGCCAGCAGTTACCCCCGACAGGGCCGCATCGAGCAGTACTTC.

This clone is a singleton in its sample. V gene TRBV9 combines with J gene TRBJ2-3; possibly TRBD1 for D (5 bases). Looked up from germline, CDR1 is SGDLS and CDR2 is YYNGEE. The CDR3 spans 15 residues. V lost 0 bases and J lost 4, with 12 bases in between. The CDR3 sequence: CASSVENRFPDTQYF. The CDR3 DNA is TGTGCCAGCAGCGTAGAGAACAGGTTCCCAGATACGCAGTATTTT.

This clone showed up just once. The chain employs TRBV5-1 and TRBJ2-1; D may be TRBD1 (6 bases). The length of the CDR3 is 15 residues. Germline CDR1 and CDR2: SGHRS and YFSETQ. V lost 7 bases and J lost 0, with 14 bases in between. The CDR3 here is CASRREGGSYNEQFF. The DNA of the CDR3 is TGCGCCAGCCGTCGAGAAGGGGGCTCCTACAATGAGCAGTTCTTC.

This clone was observed a few times. The CDR3 reads CASSLEGGSYEAFF. CDR3 in DNA: TGTGCCAGCAGCTTAGAAGGCGGAAGTTATGAAGCTTTCTTT. The chain is built from TRBV11-2 and TRBJ1-1; no firm D call. From germline, CDR1 is SGHAT and CDR2 FQNNGV. The CDR3 consists of 14 residues. V gave up 0 bases and J gave up 7 bases, with 12 bases separating them.

This chain uses TRBV19 with TRBJ1-4, with a weak D call TRBD1 (6 bases). V dropped 1 base and J dropped 7 bases, with 7 bases sitting between them. Per the germline V gene, CDR1 is LNHDA and CDR2 is SQIVND (reference sequence). The CDR3 spans 13 residues. The CDR3 nucleotides read TGTGCCAGTAGTATAGTGACAGGTGAAAAACTGTTTTTT. Its translation is CASSIVTGEKLFF.

The chain carries TRBV25-1 and TRBJ2-2, with 13 bases matching TRBD2. Trimming took 4 bases from V and 4 from J; bases not matched to a gene: 3. CDR1 and CDR2 (germline): MGHDK, SYGVNS. The CDR3 totals 16 residues. The CDR3 DNA sequence: TGTGCCAGCAGTGTCCGGACTAGCGGGAGCACCGGGGAGCTGTTTTTT. Its translation is CASSVRTSGSTGELFF.

This clone was recorded once. Here the CDR3 DNA reads TGTGCCAGCAGCTTAGGAAGTAGGCAGACGAGGAAAGCTGAAGCTTTCTTT. It codes for CASSLGSRQTRKAEAFF. The rearrangement joins TRBV7-8 to TRBJ1-1; unclear D gene. V lost 1 base and J 6 bases, leaving 21 bases between the germline ends. CDR1 and CDR2 (germline): SGHVS, FQNEAQ. The CDR3 consists of 17 residues.

The chain links TRBV19 to TRBJ1-5, with D tentatively TRBD1 (6 bases). CDR3 length equals 17 residues. Germline loops: CDR1 LNHDA, CDR2 SQIVND (reference sequence). V was clipped by 5 bases and J by 7 bases, with 24 bases between them. CDR3 bases: TGTGCCAGTAGTCCTATAGACAGGCTGTCATTTGGACAGCCCCAGCATTTT. It translates to CASSPIDRLSFGQPQHF. Complete variable domain (other parts from reference TRBV19 and TRBJ1-5): DGGITQSPKYLFRKEGQNVTLSCEQNLNHDAMYWYRQDPGQGLRLIYYSQIVNDFQKGDIAEGYSVSREKKESFPLTVTSAQKNPTAFYLCASSPIDRLSFGQPQHFGDGTRLSIL.

V gene TRBV5-4 combines with J gene TRBJ1-1; possible D gene TRBD1, 6 bases. The CDR3 contains 16 residues. Germline loops: CDR1 SGHNT, CDR2 YYREEE (reference sequence). Trimming left V 5 bases short and J 4 bases short, with 21 bases between. The CDR3 region has the DNA TGTGCCAGCAGAGATACAGGGTTAAATTGGGGCACTGAAGCTTTCTTT. Translating it yields CASRDTGLNWGTEAFF.

CDR3 region: CASSSLDRDRQPQHF. DNA of the CDR3: TGTGCCAGCAGCTCACTCGACAGGGACCGTCAGCCCCAGCATTTT. The gene calls are TRBV7-8 and TRBJ1-5; TRBD1 matches at 7 bases. Per the germline V gene, CDR1 is SGHVS and CDR2 is FQNEAQ. The CDR3 covers 15 residues. V gave up 4 bases and J gave up 6 bases; unmatched junction bases: 9. Together with reference TRBV7-8 and TRBJ1-5, the CDR3 gives the full variable domain: GAGVSQSPRYKVAKRGQDVALRCDPISGHVSLFWYQQALGQGPEFLTYFQNEAQLDKSGLPSDRFFAERPEGSVSTLKIQRTQQEDSAVYLCASSSLDRDRQPQHFGDGTRLSIL.

The chain employs TRBV7-2 and TRBJ2-6; D not resolved. The V end was cut by 3 bases, the J end by 3 bases, with 3 bases between. Looked up from germline, CDR1 is SGHTA and CDR2 is FQGNSA. The CDR3 has 13 amino acids. In DNA, the CDR3 is TGTGCCAGCAGCTTTTATGGGGCCAACGTCCTGACTTTC. Its translation is CASSFYGANVLTF.

The rearrangement uses TRBV5-1 and TRBJ2-7, with D possibly matching TRBD1 (6 bases). CDR3 length: 14 amino acids. Per germline, CDR1 SGHRS and CDR2 YFSETQ. V was trimmed by 2 bases and J by 1 base, leaving 10 bases between them. The CDR3 DNA sequence: TGCGCCAGCAGCTTTTACAGGGAATCCTACGAGCAGTACTTC. Encoded protein: CASSFYRESYEQYF. The variable domain in full, completed from reference TRBV5-1 and TRBJ2-7, reads KAGVTQTPRYLIKTRGQQVTLSCSPISGHRSVSWYQQTPGQGLQFLFEYFSETQRNKGNFPGRFSGRQFSNSRSEMNVSTLELGDSALYLCASSFYRESYEQYFGPGTRLTVT.

The CDR3 region has the DNA TGCAGTGCTATGGAGGGAGGGTGGGCTTTCTTT. This codes for CSAMEGGWAFF. The V gene is TRBV20-1, the J gene TRBJ1-1; no definite D call. Trimming took off 4 bases at V and 11 bases at J, with 14 bases between the two ends. The CDR3 is 11 residues long. CDR1 DFQATT and CDR2 SNEGSKA come from the germline V gene (reference sequence).

The chain couples TRBV28 to TRBJ2-2, with a tentative D call TRBD2 (5 bases). This CDR3 is built from 14 residues. The germline V gene has CDR1 MDHEN and CDR2 SYDVKM. Trimming left V 5 bases short and J 6 bases short, with 13 bases between. CDR3 region: CASSPPGRAGELFF. The CDR3 bases are TGTGCCAGCAGTCCCCCCGGGCGGGCCGGGGAGCTGTTTTTT.

CDR3 sequence: CASSDAGGIGEKLFF. CDR3 sequence (DNA): TGTGCCAGCTCGGACGCAGGGGGCATAGGTGAAAAACTGTTTTTT. The chain is built from TRBV18 and TRBJ1-4; 8 bases are a match to TRBD1. CDR1 and CDR2 (germline): KGHSH, LQKENI. The J segment lost 7 bases and the V segment lost 6 bases, leaving 10 bases of the junction unmatched. The CDR3 is 15 amino acids.

This chain joins TRBV18 and TRBJ2-5; TRBD2 aligns across 13 bases. V dropped 4 bases and J dropped 1; count of bases not matched to a gene: 3. Looked up from germline, CDR1 is KGHSH and CDR2 is LQKENI. This CDR3 is built from 16 residues. In DNA, the CDR3 is TGTGCCAGCTCACTTAGACTAGCGGGGGGCCAAGAGACCCAGTACTTC. This gives the protein CASSLRLAGGQETQYF.

The gene calls are TRBV5-6 and TRBJ2-7; D is ambiguous. The CDR3 totals 12 residues. CDR1 is SGHDT and CDR2 is YYEEEE in the germline V gene. Deletions cut 3 bases from V and 2 bases from J, with 6 bases between. CDR3 in DNA: TGTGCCAGCAGCTACAGCACCTACGAGCAGTACTTC. It translates to CASSYSTYEQYF.

The chain is built from TRBV11-2 and TRBJ2-3; 8 nucleotides match TRBD2. The CDR3 extends over 16 amino acids. V lost 0 bases and J lost 7; bases outside the gene matches: 9. Germline V gives CDR1 SGHAT, CDR2 FQNNGV. Here the CDR3 reads CASSLDRSGGTNTQYF. CDR3 nucleotide sequence: TGTGCCAGCAGCTTAGATCGGTCGGGGGGGACGAATACGCAGTATTTT. Full variable domain (remainder filled in from reference TRBV11-2 and TRBJ2-3): EAGVAQSPRYKIIEKRQSVAFWCNPISGHATLYWYQQILGQGPKLLIQFQNNGVVDDSQLPKDRFSAERLKGVDSTLKIQPAKLEDSAVYLCASSLDRSGGTNTQYFGPGTRLTVL.

This chain connects TRBV5-4 to TRBJ2-7; D is perhaps TRBD2 (5 bases). Trimming left V 5 bases short and J 7 bases short, with 19 bases between. The CDR3 length is 14 residues. Germline loops: CDR1 SGHNT, CDR2 YYREEE (reference sequence). Written as DNA, the CDR3 is TGTGCCAGCAGTCTGGACTCCATGTTTCGGGAGCAGTACTTC. This translates into CASSLDSMFREQYF.